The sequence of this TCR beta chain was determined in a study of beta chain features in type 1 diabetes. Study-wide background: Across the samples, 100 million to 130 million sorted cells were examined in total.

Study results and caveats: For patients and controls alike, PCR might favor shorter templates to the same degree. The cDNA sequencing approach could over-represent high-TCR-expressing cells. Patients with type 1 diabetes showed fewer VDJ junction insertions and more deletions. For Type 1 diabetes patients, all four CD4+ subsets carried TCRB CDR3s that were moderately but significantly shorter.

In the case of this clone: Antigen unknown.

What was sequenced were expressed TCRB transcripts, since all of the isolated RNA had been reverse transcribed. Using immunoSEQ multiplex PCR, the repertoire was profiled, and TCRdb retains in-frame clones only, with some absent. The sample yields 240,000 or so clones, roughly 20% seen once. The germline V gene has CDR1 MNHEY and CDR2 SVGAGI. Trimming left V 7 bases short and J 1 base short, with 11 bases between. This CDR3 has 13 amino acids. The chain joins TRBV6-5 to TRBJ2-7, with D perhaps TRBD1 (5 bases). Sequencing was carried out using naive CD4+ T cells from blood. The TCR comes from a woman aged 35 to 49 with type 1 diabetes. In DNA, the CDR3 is TGTGCCAGCACTCCCGACAGTTCCTACGAGCAGTACTTC. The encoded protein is CASTPDSSYEQYF.